The clone carrying this T cell receptor (beta chain) was recorded a few times. Its cognate antigen is unknown. Researchers used 5'RACE with constant-segment primers to make TCR alpha and TCR beta cDNA libraries that carry sample barcodes and UMIs. TCRdb recomputed calls from the 5' RACE reads with MiXCR, one row per CDR3 protein. The data show over 55,000 distinct CDR3 sequences, with 10% to 15% seen just once and approximately 24% held by the top ten. This CDR3 has 14 amino acids. V lost 5 bases and J 0 bases, leaving 13 bases between the germline ends. Germline V gene sequence: CDR1 DFQATT, CDR2 SNEGSKA (reference sequence). The data were taken from a study of T-cell memory formation after mild COVID-19. Whole-study findings and limits: Second-wave clones with a day 37 peak had unconfirmed SARS-CoV-2 specificity.

The receptor's source is a man between 18 and 35 years old who had mild COVID-19 (a few samples of this study predate the infection). Cell type and time point are not known. This sequence joins TRBV20-1 and TRBJ2-5; D is possibly TRBD1 (7 bases). What was sequenced was PBMCs or a T cell subset sorted from them (not recorded which). The CDR3 DNA follows: TGCAGTGCTGGAGGGGACAGCTACCAAGAGACCCAGTACTTC. Translation: CSAGGDSYQETQYF.